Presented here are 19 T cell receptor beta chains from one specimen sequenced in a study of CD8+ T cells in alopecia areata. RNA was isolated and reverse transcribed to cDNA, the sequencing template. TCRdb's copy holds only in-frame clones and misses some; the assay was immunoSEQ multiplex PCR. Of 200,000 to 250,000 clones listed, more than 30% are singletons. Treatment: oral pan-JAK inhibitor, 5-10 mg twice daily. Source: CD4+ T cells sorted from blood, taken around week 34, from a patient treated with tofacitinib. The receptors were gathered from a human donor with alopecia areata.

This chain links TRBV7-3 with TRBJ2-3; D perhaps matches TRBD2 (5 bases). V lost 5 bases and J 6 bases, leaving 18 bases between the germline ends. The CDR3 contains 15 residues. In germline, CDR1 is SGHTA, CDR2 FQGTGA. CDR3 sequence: CASSPIAYRMDTQYF. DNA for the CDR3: TGTGCCAGCAGCCCGATAGCGTATAGAATGGATACGCAGTATTTT.

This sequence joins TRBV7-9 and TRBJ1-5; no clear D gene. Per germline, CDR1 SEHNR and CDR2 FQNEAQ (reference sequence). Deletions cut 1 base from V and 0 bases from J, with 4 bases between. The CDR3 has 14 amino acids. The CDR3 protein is CASSLGNSNQPQHF. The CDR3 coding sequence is TGTGCCAGCAGCTTAGGAAATAGCAATCAGCCCCAGCATTTT. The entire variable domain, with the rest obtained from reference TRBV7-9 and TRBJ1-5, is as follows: DTGVSQNPRHKITKRGQNVTFRCDPISEHNRLYWYRQTLGQGPEFLTYFQNEAQLEKSRLLSDRFSAERPKGSFSTLEIQRTEQGDSAMYLCASSLGNSNQPQHFGDGTRLSIL.

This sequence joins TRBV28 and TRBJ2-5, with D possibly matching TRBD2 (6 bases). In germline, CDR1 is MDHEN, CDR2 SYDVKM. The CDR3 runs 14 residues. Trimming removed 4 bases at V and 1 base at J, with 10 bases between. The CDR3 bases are TGTGCCAGCAGTTCGCCGGGAGTCCAAGAGACCCAGTACTTC. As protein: CASSSPGVQETQYF.

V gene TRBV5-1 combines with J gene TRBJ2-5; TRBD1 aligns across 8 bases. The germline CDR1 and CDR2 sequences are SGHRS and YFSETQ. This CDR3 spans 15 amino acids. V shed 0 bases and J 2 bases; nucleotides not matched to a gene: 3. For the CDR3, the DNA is TGCGCCAGCAGCTTGGGGGACAGGTTGCAAGAGACCCAGTACTTC. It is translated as CASSLGDRLQETQYF.

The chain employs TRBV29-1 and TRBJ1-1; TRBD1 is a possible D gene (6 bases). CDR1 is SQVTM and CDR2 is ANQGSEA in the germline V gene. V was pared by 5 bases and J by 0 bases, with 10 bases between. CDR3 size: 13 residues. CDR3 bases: TGCAGCGTTCATGACAGGTTGAACACTGAAGCTTTCTTT. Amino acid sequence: CSVHDRLNTEAFF.

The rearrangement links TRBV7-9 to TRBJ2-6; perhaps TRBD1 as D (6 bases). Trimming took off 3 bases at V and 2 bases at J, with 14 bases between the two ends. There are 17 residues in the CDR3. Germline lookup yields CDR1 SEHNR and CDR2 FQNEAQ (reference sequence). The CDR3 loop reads CASSFARGMAGANVLTF. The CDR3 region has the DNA TGTGCCAGCAGCTTCGCCAGGGGAATGGCTGGGGCCAACGTCCTGACTTTC.

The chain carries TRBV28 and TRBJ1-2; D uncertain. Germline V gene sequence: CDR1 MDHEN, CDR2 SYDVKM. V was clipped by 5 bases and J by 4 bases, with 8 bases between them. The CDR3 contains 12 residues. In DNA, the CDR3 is TGTGCCAGCAGTCCCCGTGTCTATGGCTACACCTTC. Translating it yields CASSPRVYGYTF.

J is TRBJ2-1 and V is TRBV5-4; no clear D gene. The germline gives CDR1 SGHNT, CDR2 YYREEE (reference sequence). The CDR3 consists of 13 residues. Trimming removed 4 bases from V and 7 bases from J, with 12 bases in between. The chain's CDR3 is CASSKALGNEQFF. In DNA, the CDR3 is TGTGCCAGCAGCAAGGCTTTGGGGAATGAGCAGTTCTTC. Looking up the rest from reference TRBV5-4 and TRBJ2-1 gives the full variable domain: ETGVTQSPTHLIKTRGQQVTLRCSSQSGHNTVSWYQQALGQGPQFIFQYYREEENGRGNFPPRFSGLQFPNYSSELNVNALELDDSALYLCASSKALGNEQFFGPGTRLTVL.

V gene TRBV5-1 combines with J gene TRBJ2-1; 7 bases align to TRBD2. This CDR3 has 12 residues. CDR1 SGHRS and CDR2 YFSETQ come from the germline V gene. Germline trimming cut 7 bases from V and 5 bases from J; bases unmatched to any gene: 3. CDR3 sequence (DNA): TGCGCCAGCTCACGGGGGGACAATGAGCAGTTCTTC. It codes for CASSRGDNEQFF.

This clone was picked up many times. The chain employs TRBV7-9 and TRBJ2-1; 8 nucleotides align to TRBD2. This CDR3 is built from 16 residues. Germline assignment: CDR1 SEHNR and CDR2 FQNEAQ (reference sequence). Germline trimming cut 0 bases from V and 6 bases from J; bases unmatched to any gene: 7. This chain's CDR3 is CASSLASGGFGNEQFF. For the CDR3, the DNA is TGTGCCAGCAGCTTAGCGAGCGGGGGATTCGGCAATGAGCAGTTCTTC.

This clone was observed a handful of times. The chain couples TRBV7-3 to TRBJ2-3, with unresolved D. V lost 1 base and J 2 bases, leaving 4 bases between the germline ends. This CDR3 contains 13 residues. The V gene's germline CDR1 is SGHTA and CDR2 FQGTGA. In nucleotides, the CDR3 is TGTGCCAGCAGCTTAAGCACCACAGATACGCAGTATTTT. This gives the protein CASSLSTTDTQYF.

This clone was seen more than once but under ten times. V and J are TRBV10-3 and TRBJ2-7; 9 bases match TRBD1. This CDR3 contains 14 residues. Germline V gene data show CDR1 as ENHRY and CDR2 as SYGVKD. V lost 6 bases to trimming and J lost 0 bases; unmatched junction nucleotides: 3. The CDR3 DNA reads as TGTGCCATCAGGGACAGGGGAGACTCCTACGAGCAGTACTTC. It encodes CAIRDRGDSYEQYF.

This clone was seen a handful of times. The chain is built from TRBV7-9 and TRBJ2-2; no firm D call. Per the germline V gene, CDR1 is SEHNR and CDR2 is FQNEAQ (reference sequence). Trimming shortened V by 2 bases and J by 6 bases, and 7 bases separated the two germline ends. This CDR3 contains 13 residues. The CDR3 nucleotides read TGTGCCAGCAGCTTAAACGGAGCCGGGGAGCTGTTTTTT. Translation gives CASSLNGAGELFF.

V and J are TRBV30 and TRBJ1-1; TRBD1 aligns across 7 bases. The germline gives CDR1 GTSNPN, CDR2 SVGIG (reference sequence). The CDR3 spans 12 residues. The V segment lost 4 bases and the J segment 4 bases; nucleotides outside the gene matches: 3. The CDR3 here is CAWNRDSTEAFF. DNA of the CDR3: TGTGCCTGGAATCGGGACAGCACTGAAGCTTTCTTT.

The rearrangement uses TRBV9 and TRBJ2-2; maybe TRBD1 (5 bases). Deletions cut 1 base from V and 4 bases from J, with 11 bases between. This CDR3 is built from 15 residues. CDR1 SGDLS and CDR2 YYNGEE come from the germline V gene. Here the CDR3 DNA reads TGTGCCAGCAGCGTAATGCAGGGTAGCACCGGGGAGCTGTTTTTT. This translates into CASSVMQGSTGELFF.

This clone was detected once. CDR3 sequence reads: CASSMVVGYEQYF. The CDR3 coding sequence is TGTGCCAGTAGTATGGTCGTAGGCTACGAGCAGTACTTC. The chain has TRBV19 and TRBJ2-7; no clear D. Germline values: CDR1 LNHDA, CDR2 SQIVND (reference sequence). The CDR3 has 13 amino acids. V shed 3 bases and J shed 3 bases, with 9 bases lying between them.

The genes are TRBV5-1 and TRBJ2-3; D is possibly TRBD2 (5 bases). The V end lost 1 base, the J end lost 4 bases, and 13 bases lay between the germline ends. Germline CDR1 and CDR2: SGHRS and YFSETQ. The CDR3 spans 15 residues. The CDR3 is CASSLPLAEADTQYF. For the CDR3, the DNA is TGCGCCAGCAGCTTGCCGCTAGCTGAGGCAGATACGCAGTATTTT.

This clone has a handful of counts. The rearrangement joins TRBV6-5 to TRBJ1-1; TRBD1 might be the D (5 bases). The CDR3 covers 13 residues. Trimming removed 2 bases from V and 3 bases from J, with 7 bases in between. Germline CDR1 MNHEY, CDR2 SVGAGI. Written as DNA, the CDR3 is TGTGCCAGCAGTTACCTGGGGGACACTGAAGCTTTCTTT. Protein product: CASSYLGDTEAFF.

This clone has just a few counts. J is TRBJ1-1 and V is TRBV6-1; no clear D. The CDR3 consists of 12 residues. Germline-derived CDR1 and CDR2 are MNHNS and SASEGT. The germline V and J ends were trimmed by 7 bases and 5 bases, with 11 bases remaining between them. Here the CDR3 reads CASMFRITEAFF. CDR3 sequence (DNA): TGTGCCAGCATGTTCAGGATAACTGAAGCTTTCTTT.